Detailed here is one TCR beta chain. The sample is drawn from a study of blood T cell repertoires in COVID-19. Generated by immunoSEQ multiplex PCR, the TCRdb table keeps only in-frame clones and is missing some. The data contain tens of thousands of clones, roughly 90% of them seen just once; the ten biggest clones take up about 27%. The CDR3 totals 15 residues. The V and J ends lost 5 bases and 6 bases, in that order; junction bases with no gene match: 7. From germline, CDR1 is LNHDA and CDR2 SQIVND (reference sequence). This rearrangement joins TRBV19 to TRBJ1-4, with 9 bases fitting TRBD1. The receptor was isolated from a man aged 45 to 65 with acute or convalescent COVID-19. Input material: peripheral blood. The CDR3 nucleotides are TGTGCCAGTAGTGGACTCGGGACAGGGCATGAAAAACTGTTTTTT. This sequence encodes CASSGLGTGHEKLFF.